This T cell receptor beta chain was retrieved from a study of patients and donors after allogeneic stem cell transplantation. TCRdb redid the calling of the RT-PCR reads with MiXCR, one entry per CDR3 protein. The data show roughly 200,000 distinct CDR3 sequences, with around 41% seen just once and 9.5% to 13% held by the top ten. This CDR3 spans 16 amino acids. V was clipped by 0 bases and J by 0 bases, with 11 bases between them. The germline V gene encodes CDR1 SGHRS and CDR2 YFSETQ. The table lists this clonotype with a few counts. This receptor was obtained from a human donor who was either an allogeneic HSCT recipient or a stem cell or donor lymphocyte infusion donor (not recorded which). It is not recorded whose cells these are; they may come from a transplant donor. The sample comprised blood, either unsorted or a sorted T cell fraction (not recorded which). The chain recombines TRBV5-1 with TRBJ2-3; D is perhaps TRBD1 (5 bases). In DNA, the CDR3 is TGCGCCAGCAGCTTGGGGGTCACAGGTAGCACAGATACGCAGTATTTT. Translation gives CASSLGVTGSTDTQYF.